A single sample gave rise to the 32 T cell receptor beta chains below, sequenced in a study of OX40 agonist ivuxolimab in advanced cancers. The repertoire was sequenced with immunoSEQ multiplex PCR; TCRdb's copy has only in-frame clones and lacks some. The sample lists 75,000 to 100,000 clones, about 83% occurring once. The sequencing used CD4+ or CD8+ T cells sorted from blood, collected in a trial of the OX40 agonist ivuxolimab. Receptors originate from an adult with an advanced solid tumor such as melanoma, head and neck, liver or kidney cancer.

J is TRBJ2-1 and V is TRBV5-1; D remains unclear. Germline CDR1 and CDR2: SGHRS and YFSETQ. V was cut by 4 bases and J by 2 bases, with 4 bases left in between. This CDR3 spans 12 amino acids. The CDR3 nucleotides are TGCGCCAGCAGCCAGGCCTACAATGAGCAGTTCTTC. Translated: CASSQAYNEQFF.

The V gene is TRBV2, the J gene TRBJ1-4; 7 bases align to TRBD1. CDR1 SNHLY and CDR2 FYNNEI come from the germline V gene. This CDR3 contains 15 residues. Germline trimming cut 5 bases from V and 7 bases from J; bases unmatched to any gene: 10. For the CDR3, the DNA is TGTGCCAGCAGTAGTAACAGGGGATCTAGTGAAAAACTGTTTTTT. It yields the protein CASSSNRGSSEKLFF.

The chain recombines TRBV25-1 with TRBJ1-2; D gene unclear. The CDR3 is 12 residues long. The ends were cut back, 4 bases at V and 5 bases at J, with 8 bases in the middle. CDR1 and CDR2 from the germline V gene are MGHDK and SYGVNS. The CDR3, as DNA: TGTGCCAGCAGTGGATCGCGGTATGGCTACACCTTC. It codes for CASSGSRYGYTF.

The V call is TRBV6-4, the J call TRBJ1-4; no clear D. This CDR3 contains 14 residues. V dropped 7 bases and J dropped 8 bases, with 17 bases sitting between them. The germline CDR1 and CDR2 sequences are MRHNA and SNTAGT. CDR3 coding DNA: TGTGCCAGCAAGATCGCGGCGGGTGACGAAAAACTGTTTTTT. It encodes CASKIAAGDEKLFF.

The chain couples TRBV6-5 to TRBJ1-1; 9 bases line up with TRBD1. Unmatched junction bases numbered 6, after V lost 2 bases and J lost 5 bases. The CDR3 is made up of 15 amino acids. The germline gives CDR1 MNHEY, CDR2 SVGAGI. The CDR3 protein is CASSYEDRGRTEAFF. CDR3 DNA sequence: TGTGCCAGCAGTTACGAGGACAGGGGTAGGACTGAAGCTTTCTTT.

DNA of the CDR3: TGTGCCAGCAGCGTAGGTGGGACAGGGGGCTACGAGCAGTACTTC. Amino acid sequence: CASSVGGTGGYEQYF. This chain links TRBV9 with TRBJ2-7, with 11 bases identical to TRBD1. The V and J ends lost 0 bases and 3 bases, in that order; junction bases with no gene match: 2. This CDR3 has 15 residues. Germline CDR1 SGDLS, CDR2 YYNGEE.

This chain links TRBV11-2 with TRBJ2-7; 7 bases map to TRBD2. From germline, CDR1 is SGHAT and CDR2 FQNNGV. The length of the CDR3 is 15 residues. V lost 0 bases and J lost 12; bases outside the gene matches: 14. CDR3: CASSLDGSGGVGRYF. The CDR3 nucleotides are TGTGCCAGCAGCTTAGATGGAAGTGGGGGGGTTGGTAGGTACTTC.

This chain uses TRBV5-1 with TRBJ2-3; 7 positions match TRBD1. The CDR3 extends over 16 amino acids. Looked up from germline, CDR1 is SGHRS and CDR2 is YFSETQ. With 0 bases clipped from V and 0 bases from J, the junction kept 4 bases outside the gene matches. In DNA form, the CDR3 reads TGCGCCAGCAGCTTGGAAGGGACAGCTAGCACAGATACGCAGTATTTT. This sequence encodes CASSLEGTASTDTQYF.

The count of this clone is one. This chain uses TRBV29-1 with TRBJ2-1, with TRBD2 matching over 7 bases. V shed 8 bases, J shed 7 bases, and the junction held 8 bases outside the gene matches. The CDR3 has 12 residues. Germline-derived CDR1 and CDR2 are SQVTM and ANQGSEA. The CDR3 loop is CSKAGTTNEQFF. CDR3 nucleotide sequence: TGCAGCAAAGCCGGGACTACAAATGAGCAGTTCTTC.

This chain connects TRBV10-3 to TRBJ2-7; 9 bases fit TRBD1. CDR3 length: 16 amino acids. Germline V gene data show CDR1 as ENHRY and CDR2 as SYGVKD. J gave up 3 bases and V 2 bases, and 8 bases lay outside the gene matches. CDR3 in DNA: TGTGCCATCAGTGAGCCCGGGACAGGGTACGACTACGAGCAGTACTTC. Translating it yields CAISEPGTGYDYEQYF.

This clone was seen only once. The V call is TRBV6-5, the J call TRBJ2-5, with D possibly TRBD1 on 5 matching bases. The CDR3 totals 15 residues. Germline CDR1 and CDR2: MNHEY and SVGAGI. Between the trimmed V and J ends, which lost 0 bases and 2 bases, there was a span of 10 bases. DNA for the CDR3: TGTGCCAGCAGTTACTCGAGACAGAATCAAGAGACCCAGTACTTC. Its translation: CASSYSRQNQETQYF.

This chain connects TRBV5-4 to TRBJ2-3, with 9 bases identical to TRBD2. V shed 0 bases and J 6 bases; nucleotides not matched to a gene: 11. The CDR3 spans 17 residues. The germline CDR1 and CDR2 sequences are SGHNT and YYREEE (reference sequence). CDR3 amino acids: CASSLGLMAGGPDTQYF. Written as DNA, the CDR3 is TGTGCCAGCAGCTTGGGGTTAATGGCGGGGGGGCCGGATACGCAGTATTTT.

The CDR3 reads CASERQGRGTEAFF. In nucleotides, the CDR3 is TGTGCCAGCGAACGACAGGGCCGGGGCACTGAAGCTTTCTTT. The chain links TRBV18 to TRBJ1-1, with 7 bases matching TRBD1. Germline V lookup: CDR1 KGHSH, CDR2 LQKENI. The CDR3 covers 14 residues. V was pared by 8 bases and J by 4 bases, with 10 bases of the junction left unmatched.

The chain joins TRBV5-1 to TRBJ1-1; D is ambiguous. Germline CDR1 reads SGHRS; CDR2 reads YFSETQ. CDR3 size: 12 residues. The V end lost 0 bases, the J end lost 8 bases, and 8 bases lay between the germline ends. The CDR3 DNA reads as TGCGCCAGCAGCTTGGGGCAGGACGAAGCTTTCTTT. Translating it yields CASSLGQDEAFF.

The chain uses TRBV4-3 and TRBJ2-3; D could derive from TRBD1 or TRBD2 (6 bases each). V gave up 8 bases and J gave up 0 bases, with 9 bases separating them. This CDR3 is 13 amino acids long. Looked up from germline, CDR1 is LGHNA and CDR2 is YSLEER. CDR3 DNA: TGCGCCAGCCGGGGGCAGAGCACAGATACGCAGTATTTT. Translated, it gives CASRGQSTDTQYF.

The rearrangement uses TRBV7-9 and TRBJ1-1, with D perhaps TRBD1 (6 bases). V gave up 4 bases and J gave up 4 bases, with 13 bases separating them. There are 14 residues in the CDR3. Germline loops: CDR1 SEHNR, CDR2 FQNEAQ (reference sequence). CDR3 loop: CASSWVGGGTEAFF. CDR3 coding DNA: TGTGCCAGCAGCTGGGTGGGGGGCGGCACTGAAGCTTTCTTT. The full variable domain, rest sourced from reference TRBV7-9 and TRBJ1-1, is DTGVSQNPRHKITKRGQNVTFRCDPISEHNRLYWYRQTLGQGPEFLTYFQNEAQLEKSRLLSDRFSAERPKGSFSTLEIQRTEQGDSAMYLCASSWVGGGTEAFFGQGTRLTVV.

This sequence joins TRBV5-1 and TRBJ2-1; 13 nucleotides align to TRBD2. With V trimmed by 0 bases and J by 7 bases, 10 bases remained unmatched. The CDR3 is 18 amino acids. Germline CDR1 reads SGHRS; CDR2 reads YFSETQ. The CDR3 loop is CASSLAGPGLAGVNEQFF. In DNA, the CDR3 is TGCGCCAGCAGCTTGGCGGGTCCAGGACTAGCGGGAGTTAATGAGCAGTTCTTC.

This chain joins TRBV5-1 and TRBJ1-3; D is unresolved. The CDR3 runs to 16 residues. Germline V CDR1 and CDR2: SGHRS, YFSETQ. The V end was cut by 0 bases, the J end by 5 bases, with 15 bases between. DNA for the CDR3: TGCGCCAGCAGCTTGGAGAATATGCCAGGTAGAAACACCATATATTTT. It specifies CASSLENMPGRNTIYF.

Only a few counts were recorded for this clone. This chain uses TRBV27 with TRBJ1-2; TRBD1 aligns across 8 bases. CDR1 is MNHEY and CDR2 is SMNVEV in the germline V gene (reference sequence). CDR3 length equals 15 residues. After removal of 6 bases from V and 7 bases from J, the junction contained 13 bases not matched to a gene. The CDR3, as DNA: TGTGCCAGCAGGTTCGGCGGGACAGGAGGGGCTGGCTACACCTTC. It is translated as CASRFGGTGGAGYTF.

This clone is a singleton in its sample. The CDR3 sequence: CASSSPDRETYEQYF. The CDR3 DNA reads TGTGCCAGCAGCTCACCCGACAGGGAGACCTACGAGCAGTACTTC. This chain connects TRBV7-2 to TRBJ2-7, with 7 bases aligning to TRBD1. The germline V gene has CDR1 SGHTA and CDR2 FQGNSA. This CDR3 is built from 15 residues. The J segment lost 2 bases and the V segment lost 4 bases, leaving 8 bases of the junction unmatched.

CDR3 region: CASRETGDYGYTF. CDR3 DNA: TGTGCCAGTAGGGAGACAGGGGACTATGGCTACACCTTC. V usage is TRBV19 and J usage is TRBJ1-2, with 8 nucleotides matching TRBD1. CDR1 and CDR2 (germline): LNHDA, SQIVND (reference sequence). V trimming: 6 bases; J trimming: 3 bases; junction bases outside the gene matches: 3. The CDR3 spans 13 residues. Using reference TRBV19 and TRBJ1-2 for the parts outside the CDR3, the full variable domain is DGGITQSPKYLFRKEGQNVTLSCEQNLNHDAMYWYRQDPGQGLRLIYYSQIVNDFQKGDIAEGYSVSREKKESFPLTVTSAQKNPTAFYLCASRETGDYGYTFGSGTRLTVV.

V is TRBV5-8 and J is TRBJ2-1; either TRBD1 or TRBD2 may supply D (5 bases each). With 5 bases removed from V and 4 bases from J, the gap between germline ends came to 19 bases. CDR3 length: 16 residues. Germline V CDR1 and CDR2: SGHTS, YDEGEE. This chain's CDR3 is CASSLGVGEIYNEQFF. CDR3 DNA sequence: TGTGCCAGCAGTCTCGGGGTGGGGGAGATTTACAATGAGCAGTTCTTC.

This clone appeared a single time. The gene calls are TRBV5-8 and TRBJ2-5; TRBD2 aligns across 7 bases. This CDR3 contains 17 residues. From germline, CDR1 is SGHTS and CDR2 YDEGEE. Trimming cost V 0 bases and J 3 bases; bases outside gene matches: 11. The DNA for the CDR3 is TGTGCCAGCAGCTTGGCCCGGTCTAGTGGGGGGGAAGAGACCCAGTACTTC. It specifies CASSLARSSGGEETQYF.

V and J are TRBV7-3 and TRBJ1-5, with TRBD1 as a possible D gene (6 bases). The germline V and J ends were trimmed by 5 bases and 6 bases, with 17 bases remaining between them. The germline CDR1 and CDR2 sequences are SGHTA and FQGTGA. There are 15 residues in the CDR3. The CDR3 coding sequence is TGTGCCAGCAGCCTCAGGGCCCTAGGGGGTCAGCCCCAGCATTTT. It is translated as CASSLRALGGQPQHF. The full variable domain, with the rest looked up from reference TRBV7-3 and TRBJ1-5, is GAGVSQTPSNKVTEKGKYVELRCDPISGHTALYWYRQSLGQGPEFLIYFQGTGAADDSGLPNDRFFAVRPEGSVSTLKIQRTERGDSAVYLCASSLRALGGQPQHFGDGTRLSIL.

The chain employs TRBV11-2 and TRBJ2-5; D is ambiguous. Per the germline V gene, CDR1 is SGHAT and CDR2 is FQNNGV. The CDR3 extends over 12 amino acids. The V end lost 1 base, the J end lost 5 bases, and 5 bases lay between the germline ends. In DNA form, the CDR3 reads TGTGCCAGCAGCTTAGTTTGGGAGACCCAGTACTTC. Protein: CASSLVWETQYF.

The V and J genes are TRBV5-4 and TRBJ2-1; D remains ambiguous. CDR3 length: 13 residues. V dropped 3 bases and J dropped 9 bases, with 13 bases sitting between them. Germline V gene lookup returns CDR1 SGHNT and CDR2 YYREEE (reference sequence). The CDR3 here is CASSSYWLSEQFF. The CDR3 DNA reads as TGTGCCAGCAGCTCCTATTGGTTGAGTGAGCAGTTCTTC.

V and J are TRBV7-2 and TRBJ2-7, with unresolved D. This CDR3 comprises 15 residues. V was cut by 5 bases and J by 1 base, with 15 bases left in between. Germline CDR1 and CDR2: SGHTA and FQGNSA. In DNA, the CDR3 is TGTGCCAGCAGCCGCACTTTAGGGTGGTCCTACGAGCAGTACTTC. It encodes CASSRTLGWSYEQYF.

The chain uses TRBV25-1 and TRBJ1-3; 9 bases agree with TRBD1. CDR1 MGHDK and CDR2 SYGVNS come from the germline V gene. J was trimmed by 0 bases and V by 8 bases; bases with no gene match: 8. This CDR3 has 16 amino acids. For the CDR3, the DNA is TGTGCCAGCTCCGGGACAGGGTTCTACTCTGGAAACACCATATATTTT. Amino acid sequence: CASSGTGFYSGNTIYF.

Comments on this clone: Relative to the germline gene, one junction end is altered; a read error may explain this. The J gene is TRBJ2-5, the V gene TRBV7-3; D unclear. The CDR3 contains 14 residues. Germline V gene sequence: CDR1 SGHTA, CDR2 FQGTGA. The DNA for the CDR3 is TGTGCCAGCAGCTTAATTGCTCATGCCGGACCGCTAGACTTC. This codes for CASSLIAHAGPLDF.

V gene TRBV29-1 combines with J gene TRBJ2-7; possibly TRBD2 for D (5 bases). The germline V and J ends were trimmed by 6 bases and 5 bases, with 17 bases remaining between them. The CDR3 is 13 amino acids. The germline CDR1 and CDR2 sequences are SQVTM and ANQGSEA. CDR3 in DNA: TGCAGCGTGACCCGGGATACGTCCCACGAGCAGTACTTC. Translating it yields CSVTRDTSHEQYF.

The chain couples TRBV5-1 to TRBJ2-2; TRBD1 matches 9 bases. Germline values: CDR1 SGHRS, CDR2 YFSETQ. CDR3 length: 16 amino acids. After removal of 4 bases from V and 2 bases from J, the junction contained 6 bases not matched to a gene. The CDR3 here is CASSPWTGVNTGELFF. CDR3 DNA sequence: TGCGCCAGCAGCCCTTGGACAGGGGTTAACACCGGGGAGCTGTTTTTT.

The gene calls are TRBV5-1 and TRBJ2-5; D is unclear. The CDR3 consists of 13 residues. Germline CDR1 SGHRS, CDR2 YFSETQ. Trimming stripped 2 bases from V and 7 bases from J, with 12 bases between. The CDR3 loop reads CASSFEVVGTQYF. The CDR3 DNA sequence: TGCGCCAGCAGCTTTGAGGTGGTTGGGACCCAGTACTTC.